The T cell receptor beta chain described here comes from a study of shared clonotypes between healthy human individuals. Study in general: Researchers assigned three CD4 naive, three CD4 memory, two CD8 naive and one CD8 memory plate to each donor.

Data came from immunoSEQ multiplex PCR; TCRdb stores just in-frame clones and leaves some out. The table has a few million clones, just over 90% seen once. A word on this clone: As yet, its antigen is unknown.

The CDR3 has 15 amino acids. V lost 4 bases, J lost 2 bases, and 11 bases lay in between. Per the germline V gene, CDR1 is MNHNS and CDR2 is SASEGT. Notes on the study in general: A small donor pool kept down the genetic and exposure-history diversity that was represented. Larger estimated richness was generally seen in naive subsets than in memory subsets.

The TCR was taken from a man aged 18 to 30 in good health. Sequenced sample: naive CD4+ T cells sorted from blood. Documented subset: CD45RA+ positively selected. The chain joins TRBV6-1 to TRBJ2-2, with D hard to call. CDR3 in amino acids: CASSVWGQNTGELFF. DNA of the CDR3: TGTGCCAGCAGTGTATGGGGTCAAAACACCGGGGAGCTGTTTTTT.